This T cell receptor (beta chain) emerged from a study of T cells in Graves' hyperthyroidism and ophthalmopathy. Study-level findings and limits: A model of 13 V-J pairs discriminated ophthalmopathy from stable hyperthyroidism. Most thyroid clonotypes that were expanded above 0.001 also turned up in blood.

Using RNA transcripts as the source, TCR beta CDR3 regions were amplified. First-round RT-PCR targeting the TCR CDR3 was performed with the HTBI primer set. A single record per CDR3 protein comes from TCRdb applying MiXCR to the multiplex PCR reads. The sample yields approximately 400,000 distinct CDR3 sequences, 25% seen once. Over 18 months, lack of ophthalmopathy progression marked Graves' hyperthyroidism as stable. Clinical symptoms, serum thyroxine and TRAb, thyroid ultrasound and orbital computed tomography were used for the diagnoses. This clonotype was found a few times. Its antigen is still unknown. This clonotype was obtained from a man aged 45-60 years with Graves' hyperthyroidism. The sequenced sample consisted of blood.

CDR3 loop: CASGFSGSGRNEQFF. CDR3 coding DNA: TGCGCCAGCGGATTTAGCGGGAGCGGAAGAAATGAGCAGTTCTTC. The chain employs TRBV5-1 and TRBJ2-1; 9 bases match TRBD2. With V trimmed by 7 bases and J by 7 bases, 12 bases remained unmatched. CDR1 SGHRS and CDR2 YFSETQ come from the germline V gene. The CDR3 runs 15 residues.